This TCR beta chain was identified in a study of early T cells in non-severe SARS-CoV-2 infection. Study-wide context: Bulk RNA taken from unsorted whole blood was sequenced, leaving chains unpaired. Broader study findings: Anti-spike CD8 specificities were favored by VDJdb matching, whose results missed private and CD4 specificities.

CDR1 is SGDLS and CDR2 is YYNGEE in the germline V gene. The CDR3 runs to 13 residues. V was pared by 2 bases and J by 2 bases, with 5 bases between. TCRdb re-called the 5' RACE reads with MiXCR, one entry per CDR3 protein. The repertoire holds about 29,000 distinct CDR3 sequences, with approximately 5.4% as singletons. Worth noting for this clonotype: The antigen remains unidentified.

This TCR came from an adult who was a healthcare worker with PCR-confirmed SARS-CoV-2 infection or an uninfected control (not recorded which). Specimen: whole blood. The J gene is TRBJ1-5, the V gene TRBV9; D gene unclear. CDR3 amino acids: CASSVSGNQPQHF. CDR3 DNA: TGTGCCAGCAGCGTTTCGGGCAATCAGCCCCAGCATTTT. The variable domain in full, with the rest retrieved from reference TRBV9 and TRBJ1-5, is DSGVTQTPKHLITATGQRVTLRCSPRSGDLSVYWYQQSLDQGLQFLIQYYNGEERAKGNILERFSAQQFPDLHSELNLSSLELGDSALYFCASSVSGNQPQHFGDGTRLSIL.